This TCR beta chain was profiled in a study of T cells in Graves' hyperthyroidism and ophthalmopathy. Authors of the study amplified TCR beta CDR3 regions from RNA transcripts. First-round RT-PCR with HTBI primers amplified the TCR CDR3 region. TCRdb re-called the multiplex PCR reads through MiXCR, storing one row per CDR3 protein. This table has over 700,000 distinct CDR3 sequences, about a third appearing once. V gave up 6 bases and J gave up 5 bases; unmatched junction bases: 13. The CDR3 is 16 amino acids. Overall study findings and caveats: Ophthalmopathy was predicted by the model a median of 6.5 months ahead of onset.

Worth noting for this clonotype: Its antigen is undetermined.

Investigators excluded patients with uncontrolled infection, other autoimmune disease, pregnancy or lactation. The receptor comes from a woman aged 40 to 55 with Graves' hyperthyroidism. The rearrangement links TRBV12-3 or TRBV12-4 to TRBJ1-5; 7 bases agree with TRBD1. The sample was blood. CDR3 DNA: TGTGCCAGCAGCCGACAGGGCTTAGACGGCGATCAGCCCCAGCATTTT. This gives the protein CASSRQGLDGDQPQHF.